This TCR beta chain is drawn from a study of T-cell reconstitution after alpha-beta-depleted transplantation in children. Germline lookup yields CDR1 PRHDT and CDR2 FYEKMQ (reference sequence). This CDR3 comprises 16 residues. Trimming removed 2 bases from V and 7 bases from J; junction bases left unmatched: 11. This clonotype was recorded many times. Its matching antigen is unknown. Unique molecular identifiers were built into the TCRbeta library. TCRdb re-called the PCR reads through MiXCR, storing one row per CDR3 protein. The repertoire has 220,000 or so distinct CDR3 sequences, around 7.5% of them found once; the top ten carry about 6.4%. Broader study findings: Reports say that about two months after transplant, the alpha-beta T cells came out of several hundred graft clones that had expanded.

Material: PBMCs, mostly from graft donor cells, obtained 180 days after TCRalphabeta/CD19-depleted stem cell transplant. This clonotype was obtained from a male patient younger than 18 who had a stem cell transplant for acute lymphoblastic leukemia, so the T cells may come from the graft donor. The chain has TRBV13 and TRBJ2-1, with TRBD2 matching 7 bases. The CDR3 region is CASSLRGLGDGNEQFF. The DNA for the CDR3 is TGTGCCAGCAGCTTACGCGGACTAGGGGACGGGAATGAGCAGTTCTTC. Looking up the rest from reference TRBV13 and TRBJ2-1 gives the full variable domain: AAGVIQSPRHLIKEKRETATLKCYPIPRHDTVYWYQQGPGQDPQFLISFYEKMQSDKGSIPDRFSAQQFSDYHSELNMSSLELGDSALYFCASSLRGLGDGNEQFFGPGTRLTVL.